This is a list of T cell receptor beta chains from one sample in a study of T-cell reconstitution after alpha-beta-depleted transplantation in children. TCRdb recomputed calls from the PCR reads with MiXCR, one row per CDR3 protein. The sample shows some 550,000 distinct CDR3 sequences, about 23% of them seen only once. The sample consisted of PBMCs, mostly from graft donor cells, taken 360 days after TCRalphabeta/CD19-depleted stem cell transplant. The receptor source for this set is a boy younger than two who had a stem cell transplant for acute myeloid leukemia, so the T cells may come from the graft donor. Both conserved end residues are trimmed from each CDR3. A D gene is named only where the DNA matches it firmly.

d_call: NA
j_call: TRBJ2-1
v_call: TRBV12-3/TRBV12-4
cdr3_aa: ASTPPWGEYDNEQF

d_call: TRBD1
j_call: TRBJ2-1
v_call: TRBV6-5
cdr3_aa: ASSYAGTGAWNEQF

d_call: NA
j_call: TRBJ2-7
v_call: TRBV20-1
cdr3_aa: SARDPQTRAYEQY

d_call: TRBD1
j_call: TRBJ1-2
v_call: TRBV7-2
cdr3_aa: ASSPTGEGGYT

d_call: NA
j_call: TRBJ1-1
v_call: TRBV6-6
cdr3_aa: ASSYPGRAEAF

d_call: NA
j_call: TRBJ1-4
v_call: TRBV12-3/TRBV12-4
cdr3_aa: ASSFGGGDEKLF

d_call: TRBD2
j_call: TRBJ2-1
v_call: TRBV5-1
cdr3_aa: ASSYGTSGGYNEQF

d_call: NA
j_call: TRBJ2-6
v_call: TRBV4-3
cdr3_aa: ASSQEILVHSGANVLT

d_call: NA
j_call: TRBJ1-4
v_call: TRBV10-2
cdr3_aa: ASGTGSGEKLF

d_call: TRBD2
j_call: TRBJ2-1
v_call: TRBV7-2
cdr3_aa: ASSAYGTTIIYNEQF

d_call: TRBD1
j_call: TRBJ1-2
v_call: TRBV6-5
cdr3_aa: ASRPSTGRGYGYT

d_call: NA
j_call: TRBJ1-2
v_call: TRBV25-1
cdr3_aa: ASSEVGYGYT

d_call: TRBD2
j_call: TRBJ2-7
v_call: TRBV29-1
cdr3_aa: SVVGTTPYEQY

d_call: NA
j_call: TRBJ2-7
v_call: TRBV6-1
cdr3_aa: ASSEKTSYEQY

d_call: TRBD2
j_call: TRBJ2-1
v_call: TRBV6-1
cdr3_aa: ASTPEGLAGNEQF

d_call: NA
j_call: TRBJ2-2
v_call: TRBV6-5
cdr3_aa: ASRYYPPPRLGRGELF

d_call: NA
j_call: TRBJ1-4
v_call: TRBV28
cdr3_aa: ASSRPGTLNEKLF

d_call: NA
j_call: TRBJ2-3
v_call: TRBV20-1
cdr3_aa: SAGGGRVTDTQY

d_call: NA
j_call: TRBJ2-1
v_call: TRBV7-9
cdr3_aa: ASSPSASGAYNEQF

d_call: NA
j_call: TRBJ2-7
v_call: TRBV12-3/TRBV12-4
cdr3_aa: ASRDDSRTYEQY

d_call: NA
j_call: TRBJ2-7
v_call: TRBV5-1
cdr3_aa: ASSLEGRSSYEQY

d_call: NA
j_call: TRBJ2-6
v_call: TRBV7-9
cdr3_aa: ASSLGAISGANVLT

d_call: NA
j_call: TRBJ2-7
v_call: TRBV6-5
cdr3_aa: ASSYETLSYEQY

d_call: NA
j_call: TRBJ2-1
v_call: TRBV2
cdr3_aa: ASHGVILGGNEQF

d_call: NA
j_call: TRBJ2-7
v_call: TRBV30
cdr3_aa: AWSLIQDSYEQY

d_call: TRBD1
j_call: TRBJ1-4
v_call: TRBV4-3
cdr3_aa: ASSPWTGISTNEKLF

d_call: TRBD1
j_call: TRBJ2-1
v_call: TRBV12-3/TRBV12-4
cdr3_aa: ASSLGDPGGPYNEQF

d_call: NA
j_call: TRBJ2-2
v_call: TRBV4-3
cdr3_aa: ASSQDRQPRNTGELF

d_call: TRBD2
j_call: TRBJ2-1
v_call: TRBV7-2
cdr3_aa: ASSLASGTRYNEQF

d_call: NA
j_call: TRBJ2-7
v_call: TRBV9
cdr3_aa: ASSVSEGAYEQY

d_call: NA
j_call: TRBJ2-3
v_call: TRBV2
cdr3_aa: ASRLRGESTDTQY

d_call: TRBD1
j_call: TRBJ2-3
v_call: TRBV29-1
cdr3_aa: SAGTGTDTQY